This T cell receptor beta chain was captured by sequencing in a study of beta chain features in type 1 diabetes. Study outcomes and limitations: Possible PCR preference for shorter templates applied equally to patients and controls. There was a moderate but significant shortening of TCRB CDR3s in all four CD4+ subsets of Type 1 diabetes patients.

With 5 bases clipped from V and 0 bases from J, the junction kept 7 bases outside the gene matches. CDR1 SSHAT and CDR2 FNYEAQ come from the germline V gene (reference sequence). This CDR3 is built from 16 residues. Reverse transcription of all isolated RNA meant that expressed TCRB transcripts were sequenced. TCRdb's copy holds only in-frame clones and misses some; the assay was immunoSEQ multiplex PCR. The sample consists of about 640,000 clones, under 15% of them appearing once. This clone was recorded a few times. Antigen unknown. The clonotype was recovered from a man aged 25 to 40 with type 1 diabetes. The sequenced material came from naive CD4+ T cells from blood. The rearrangement links TRBV7-7 to TRBJ2-5, with 9 bases fitting TRBD1. CDR3 sequence: CASSPVGTGYQETQYF. As DNA, the CDR3 is TGTGCCAGCAGCCCGGTAGGGACAGGGTACCAAGAGACCCAGTACTTC.